This T cell receptor beta chain was captured in a study of beta chain features in type 1 diabetes. Study-wide points: Patients with type 1 diabetes showed fewer VDJ junction insertions and more deletions. Type 1 diabetes patients showed a moderate but significant shortening of TCRB CDR3s in all four CD4+ subsets. Naive, central memory and Treg TCRB repertoires appeared more alike in patients than in healthy donors.

V was shortened by 0 bases and J by 9 bases, with 6 bases between the two germline ends. Looked up from germline, CDR1 is WSHSY and CDR2 is SAAADI. The CDR3 contains 12 residues. This clone has only a few counts. Its antigen is not known. Expressed TCRB transcripts were sequenced because the isolated RNA had all been reverse transcribed beforehand. Sequenced by immunoSEQ multiplex PCR; TCRdb stores in-frame clones only, minus some. The sample lists under 800,000 clones; 15% were seen once. The sample was naive CD4+ T cells from blood. This chain joins TRBV10-2 and TRBJ2-1; D not certain. This TCR was recovered from a man between 18 and 29 years old in good health. The CDR3 coding sequence is TGCGCCAGCAGTGAGTCTGGTGGTGAGCAGTTCTTC. It codes for CASSESGGEQFF.